In this sample, the clone carrying this T cell receptor beta chain turned up many times. This CDR3 region has 16 residues. V was clipped by 2 bases and J by 11 bases; unmatched bases: 18. Germline-derived CDR1 and CDR2 are SGHRS and YFSETQ. TCRdb reanalysed the 5' RACE reads using MiXCR and keeps one entry per CDR3 protein. The profile covers some 37,000 distinct CDR3 sequences, with 15% to 20% appearing a single time and 2.8% taken by the ten largest. Sequenced sample: naive CD4+ T cells sorted from a lymph node. Stated subset: naive CD4+ T cells, CD4+CD45RA+CD25-. V and J are TRBV5-1 and TRBJ1-1; 7 bases are a match to TRBD1. This receptor was obtained from a female donor with breast cancer. DNA for the CDR3: TGCGCCAGCAGCTTCTCCCAGGGGGGAGGGCGGTCACCCGCTTTCTTT. This gives the protein CASSFSQGGGRSPAFF.